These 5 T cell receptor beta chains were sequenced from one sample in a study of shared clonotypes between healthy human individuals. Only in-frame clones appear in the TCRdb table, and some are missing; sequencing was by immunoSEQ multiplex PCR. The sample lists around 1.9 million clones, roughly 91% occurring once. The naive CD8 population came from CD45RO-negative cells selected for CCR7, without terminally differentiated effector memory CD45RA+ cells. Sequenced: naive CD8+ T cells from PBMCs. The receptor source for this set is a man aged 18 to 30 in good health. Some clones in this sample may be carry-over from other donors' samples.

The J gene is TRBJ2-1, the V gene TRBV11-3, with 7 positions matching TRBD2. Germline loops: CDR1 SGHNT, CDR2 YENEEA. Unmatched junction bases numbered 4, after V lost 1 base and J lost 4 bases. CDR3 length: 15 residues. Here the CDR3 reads CASSLGLAAYNEQFF. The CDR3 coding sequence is TGTGCCAGCAGCTTAGGGCTAGCGGCTTACAATGAGCAGTTCTTC. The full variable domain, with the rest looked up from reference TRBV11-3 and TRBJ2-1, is EAGVVQSPRYKIIEKKQPVAFWCNPISGHNTLYWYLQNLGQGPELLIRYENEEAVDDSQLPKDRFSAERLKGVDSTLKIQPAELGDSAVYLCASSLGLAAYNEQFFGPGTRLTVL.

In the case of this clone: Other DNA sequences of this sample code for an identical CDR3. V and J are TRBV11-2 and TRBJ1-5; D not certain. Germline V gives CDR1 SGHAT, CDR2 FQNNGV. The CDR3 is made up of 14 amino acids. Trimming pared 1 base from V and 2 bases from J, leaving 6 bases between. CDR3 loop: CASSLGAGNQPQHF. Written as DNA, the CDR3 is TGTGCCAGCAGCTTAGGAGCCGGCAATCAGCCCCAGCATTTT.

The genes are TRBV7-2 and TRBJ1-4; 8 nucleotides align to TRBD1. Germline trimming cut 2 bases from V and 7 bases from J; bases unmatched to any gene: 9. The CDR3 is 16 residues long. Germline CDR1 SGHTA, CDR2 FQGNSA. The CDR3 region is CASSLRPRGRSEKLFF. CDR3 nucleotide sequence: TGTGCCAGCAGCTTAAGGCCCAGGGGGCGAAGTGAAAAACTGTTTTTT.

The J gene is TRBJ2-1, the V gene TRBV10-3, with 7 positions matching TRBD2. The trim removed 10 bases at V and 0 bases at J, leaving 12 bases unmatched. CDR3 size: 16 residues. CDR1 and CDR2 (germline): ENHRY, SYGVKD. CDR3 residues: CATTAGGSPSYNEQFF. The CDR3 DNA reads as TGTGCCACCACTGCGGGCGGGAGCCCCTCCTACAATGAGCAGTTCTTC.

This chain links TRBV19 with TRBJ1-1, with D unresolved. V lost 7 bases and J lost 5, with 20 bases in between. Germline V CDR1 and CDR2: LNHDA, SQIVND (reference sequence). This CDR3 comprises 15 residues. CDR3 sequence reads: CASNAGIWIGTEAFF. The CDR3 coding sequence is TGTGCCAGTAACGCCGGAATCTGGATCGGGACTGAAGCTTTCTTT.